Sequencing of this TCR beta chain was carried out in a study of cytomegalovirus exposure and HLA in healthy donors. Trimming took 2 bases from V and 0 from J, leaving 15 bases between them. CDR3 size: 16 residues. Looked up from germline, CDR1 is SGHKS and CDR2 is YYEKEE (reference sequence). This PCR relied on a set of 60 Vbeta primers and 13 Jbeta primers. Here immunoSEQ multiplex PCR was the method, and the copy in TCRdb shows in-frame clones only, minus some. The repertoire holds around 120,000 clones, with roughly 85% as singletons. The sequencing input was PBMCs. This sequence joins TRBV5-5 and TRBJ2-7; weak D call: TRBD1 (6 bases). The origin of this receptor is a boy younger than 18 in good health and CMV-seronegative. Written as DNA, the CDR3 is TGTGCCAGCAGCTTTACAGGGTTAAGAAGCTCCTACGAGCAGTACTTC. Protein product: CASSFTGLRSSYEQYF.